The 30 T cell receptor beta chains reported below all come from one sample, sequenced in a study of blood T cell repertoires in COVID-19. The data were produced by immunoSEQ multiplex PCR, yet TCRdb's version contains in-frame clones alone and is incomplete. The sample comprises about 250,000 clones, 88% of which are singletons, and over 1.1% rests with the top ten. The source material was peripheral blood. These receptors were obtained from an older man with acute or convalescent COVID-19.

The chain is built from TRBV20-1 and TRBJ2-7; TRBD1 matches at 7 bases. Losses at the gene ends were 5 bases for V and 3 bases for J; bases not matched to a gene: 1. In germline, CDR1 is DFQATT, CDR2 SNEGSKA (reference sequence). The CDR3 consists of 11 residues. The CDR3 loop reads CSAWDSYEQYF. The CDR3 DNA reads TGCAGTGCTTGGGACAGCTACGAGCAGTACTTC.

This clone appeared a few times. The DNA for the CDR3 is TGTGCCAGCAGGAACGACAGGGGCGGAGTAGGAGCCGGGGAGCTGTTTTTT. Translation: CASRNDRGGVGAGELFF. This chain joins TRBV11-2 and TRBJ2-2, with 8 bases lining up with TRBD1. The CDR3 is 17 residues long. Trimming cost V 6 bases and J 6 bases; bases outside gene matches: 15. The germline V gene encodes CDR1 SGHAT and CDR2 FQNNGV.

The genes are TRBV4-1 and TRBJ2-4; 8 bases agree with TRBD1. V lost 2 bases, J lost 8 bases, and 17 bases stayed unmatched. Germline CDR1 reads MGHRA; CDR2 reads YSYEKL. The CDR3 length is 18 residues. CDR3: CASSQSGQGRSGTDIQYF. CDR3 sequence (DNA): TGCGCCAGCAGCCAAAGCGGACAGGGTCGGTCGGGGACGGACATTCAGTACTTC.

The CDR3 protein is CASSPGILETQYF. CDR3 coding DNA: TGTGCCAGCAGCCCGGGTATTTTGGAGACCCAGTACTTC. The chain couples TRBV11-2 to TRBJ2-5; D not certain. The CDR3 is 13 residues long. The germline gives CDR1 SGHAT, CDR2 FQNNGV. The V and J ends lost 5 bases and 5 bases respectively, with 12 bases between them.

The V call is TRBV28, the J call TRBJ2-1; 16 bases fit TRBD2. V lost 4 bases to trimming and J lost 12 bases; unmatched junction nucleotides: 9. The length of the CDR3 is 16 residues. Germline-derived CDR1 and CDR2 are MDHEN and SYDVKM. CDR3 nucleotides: TGTGCCAGCAGTTCCCCCGGGACTAGCGGGAGGGCCGGGCAGTTCTTC. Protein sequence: CASSSPGTSGRAGQFF.

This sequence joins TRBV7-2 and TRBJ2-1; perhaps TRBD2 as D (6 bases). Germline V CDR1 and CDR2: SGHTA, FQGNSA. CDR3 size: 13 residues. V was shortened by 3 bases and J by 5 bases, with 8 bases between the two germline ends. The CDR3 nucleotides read TGTGCCAGCAGCTTTGGAGGGAACAATGAGCAGTTCTTC. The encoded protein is CASSFGGNNEQFF.

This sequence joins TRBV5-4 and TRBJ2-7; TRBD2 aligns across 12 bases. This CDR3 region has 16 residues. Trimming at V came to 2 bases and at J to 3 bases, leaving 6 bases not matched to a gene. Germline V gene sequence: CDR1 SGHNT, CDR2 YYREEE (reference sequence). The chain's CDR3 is CASSFGLAGGHYEQYF. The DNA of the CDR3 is TGTGCCAGCAGCTTTGGGCTAGCGGGAGGGCACTACGAGCAGTACTTC.

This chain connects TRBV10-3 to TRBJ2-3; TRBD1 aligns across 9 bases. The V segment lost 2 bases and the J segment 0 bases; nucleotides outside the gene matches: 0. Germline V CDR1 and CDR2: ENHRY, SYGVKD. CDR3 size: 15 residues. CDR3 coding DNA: TGTGCCATCAGTGAGGGGACAGGGAGCACAGATACGCAGTATTTT. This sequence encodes CAISEGTGSTDTQYF.

The CDR3 spells CASSPGLAGEGDTQYF. The CDR3, as DNA: TGTGCCAGCAGCCCCGGACTAGCGGGAGAGGGGGATACGCAGTATTTT. The chain employs TRBV7-3 and TRBJ2-3, with 13 bases lining up with TRBD2. Germline CDR1 reads SGHTA; CDR2 reads FQGTGA. CDR3 length: 16 residues. Trimming cost V 5 bases and J 6 bases; bases outside gene matches: 8.

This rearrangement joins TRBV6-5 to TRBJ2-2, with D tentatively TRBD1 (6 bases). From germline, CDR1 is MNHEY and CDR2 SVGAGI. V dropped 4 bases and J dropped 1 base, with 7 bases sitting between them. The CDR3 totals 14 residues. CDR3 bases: TGTGCCAGCAGTTGGGGGCGGAACACCGGGGAGCTGTTTTTT. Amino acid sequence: CASSWGRNTGELFF.

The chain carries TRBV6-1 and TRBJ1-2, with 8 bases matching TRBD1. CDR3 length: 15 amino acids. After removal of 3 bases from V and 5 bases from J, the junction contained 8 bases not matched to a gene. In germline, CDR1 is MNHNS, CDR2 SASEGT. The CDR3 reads CASSDPGQGTYGYTF. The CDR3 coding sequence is TGTGCCAGCAGTGATCCTGGACAGGGCACTTATGGCTACACCTTC.

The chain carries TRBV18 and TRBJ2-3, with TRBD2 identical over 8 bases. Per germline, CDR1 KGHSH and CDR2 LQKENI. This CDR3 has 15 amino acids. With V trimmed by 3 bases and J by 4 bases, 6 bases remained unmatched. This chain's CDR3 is CASSPGGGPPDTQYF. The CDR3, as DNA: TGTGCCAGCTCACCGGGCGGGGGGCCCCCAGATACGCAGTATTTT.

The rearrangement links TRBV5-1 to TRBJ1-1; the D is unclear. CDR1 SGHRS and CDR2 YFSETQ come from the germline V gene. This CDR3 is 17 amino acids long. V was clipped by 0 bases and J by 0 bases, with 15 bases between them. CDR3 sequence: CASSLDGLSRLNTEAFF. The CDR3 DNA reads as TGCGCCAGCAGCTTGGACGGTTTATCGCGCTTGAACACTGAAGCTTTCTTT.

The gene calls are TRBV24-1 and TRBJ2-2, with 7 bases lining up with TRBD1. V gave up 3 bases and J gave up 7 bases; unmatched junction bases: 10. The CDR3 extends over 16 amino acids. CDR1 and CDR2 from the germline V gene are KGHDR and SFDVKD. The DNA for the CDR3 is TGTGCCACCAGTGATACCCGGGACAGCACGAACGGGGAGCTGTTTTTT. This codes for CATSDTRDSTNGELFF.

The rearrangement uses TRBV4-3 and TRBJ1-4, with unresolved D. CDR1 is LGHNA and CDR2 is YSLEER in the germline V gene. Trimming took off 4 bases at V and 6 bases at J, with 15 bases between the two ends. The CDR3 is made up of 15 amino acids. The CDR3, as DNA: TGCGCCAGCAGCCGTGTAAAAACAGTATATGAAAAACTGTTTTTT. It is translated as CASSRVKTVYEKLFF.

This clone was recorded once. The chain's CDR3 is CASSYSGTVATNEKLFF. Written as DNA, the CDR3 is TGTGCCAGCAGCTACTCCGGGACAGTTGCAACTAATGAAAAACTGTTTTTT. The chain uses TRBV5-5 and TRBJ1-4, with 7 bases identical to TRBD1. The J segment lost 0 bases and the V segment lost 3 bases, leaving 8 bases of the junction unmatched. CDR1 and CDR2 from the germline V gene are SGHKS and YYEKEE (reference sequence). This CDR3 spans 17 amino acids.

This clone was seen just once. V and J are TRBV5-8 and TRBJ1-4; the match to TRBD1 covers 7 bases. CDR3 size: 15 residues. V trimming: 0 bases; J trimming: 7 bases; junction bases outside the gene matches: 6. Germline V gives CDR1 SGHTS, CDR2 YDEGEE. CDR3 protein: CASSLGYRGSEKLFF. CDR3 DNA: TGTGCCAGCAGCTTGGGATACAGGGGATCTGAAAAACTGTTTTTT.

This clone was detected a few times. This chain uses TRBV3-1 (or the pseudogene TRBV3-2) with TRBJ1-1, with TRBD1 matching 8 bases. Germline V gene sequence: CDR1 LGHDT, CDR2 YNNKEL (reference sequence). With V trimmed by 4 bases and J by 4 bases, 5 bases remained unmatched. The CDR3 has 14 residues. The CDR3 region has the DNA TGTGCCAGCAGCCCAGGACAGGGCGGCACTGAAGCTTTCTTT. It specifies CASSPGQGGTEAFF.

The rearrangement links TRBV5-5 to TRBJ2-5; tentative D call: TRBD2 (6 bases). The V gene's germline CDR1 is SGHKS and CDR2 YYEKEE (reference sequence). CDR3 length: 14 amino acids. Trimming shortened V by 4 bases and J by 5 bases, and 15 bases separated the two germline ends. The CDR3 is CASSRAGSPETQYF. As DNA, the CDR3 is TGTGCCAGCAGCCGTGCGGGGAGTCCGGAGACCCAGTACTTC.

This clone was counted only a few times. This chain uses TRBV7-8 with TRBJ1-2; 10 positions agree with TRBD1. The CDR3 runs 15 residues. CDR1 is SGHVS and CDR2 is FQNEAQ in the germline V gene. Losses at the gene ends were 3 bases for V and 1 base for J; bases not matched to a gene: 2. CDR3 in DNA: TGTGCCAGCAGCTTTGACAGGGGGCGTAACTATGGCTACACCTTC. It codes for CASSFDRGRNYGYTF.

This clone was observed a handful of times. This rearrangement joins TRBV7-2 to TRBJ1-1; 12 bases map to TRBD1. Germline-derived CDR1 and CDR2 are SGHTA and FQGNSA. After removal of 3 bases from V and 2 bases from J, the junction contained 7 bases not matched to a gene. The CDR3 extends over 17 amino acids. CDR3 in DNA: TGTGCCAGCAGCTTTTCCCCGGGACAGGGGGCAAACACTGAAGCTTTCTTT. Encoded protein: CASSFSPGQGANTEAFF.

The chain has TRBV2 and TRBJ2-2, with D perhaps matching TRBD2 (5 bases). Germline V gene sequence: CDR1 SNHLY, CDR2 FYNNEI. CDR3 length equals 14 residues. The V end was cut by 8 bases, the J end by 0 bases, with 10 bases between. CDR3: CASRWETNTGELFF. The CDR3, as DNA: TGTGCCAGCCGATGGGAGACGAACACCGGGGAGCTGTTTTTT.

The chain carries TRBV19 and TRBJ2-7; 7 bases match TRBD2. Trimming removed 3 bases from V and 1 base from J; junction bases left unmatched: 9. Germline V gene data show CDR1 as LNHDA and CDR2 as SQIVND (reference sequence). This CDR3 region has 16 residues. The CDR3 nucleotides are TGTGCCAGTAGTATTCCGGGGAGGGGAAATTCCTACGAGCAGTACTTC. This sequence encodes CASSIPGRGNSYEQYF.

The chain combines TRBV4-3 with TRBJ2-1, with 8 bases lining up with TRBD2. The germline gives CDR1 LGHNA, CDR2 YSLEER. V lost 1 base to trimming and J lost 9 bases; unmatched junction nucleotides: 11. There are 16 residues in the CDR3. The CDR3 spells CASSQALERGHGEQFF. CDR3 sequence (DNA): TGCGCCAGCAGCCAAGCCCTTGAGCGGGGGCACGGTGAGCAGTTCTTC.

CDR3 coding DNA: TGTGCCATCAGAGACAGGCTCAATCAGCCCCAGCATTTT. Amino acids: CAIRDRLNQPQHF. This chain connects TRBV10-3 to TRBJ1-5, with D tentatively TRBD1 (6 bases). Germline V gene lookup returns CDR1 ENHRY and CDR2 SYGVKD. The CDR3 totals 13 residues. The germline V and J ends were trimmed by 6 bases and 3 bases, with 9 bases remaining between them.

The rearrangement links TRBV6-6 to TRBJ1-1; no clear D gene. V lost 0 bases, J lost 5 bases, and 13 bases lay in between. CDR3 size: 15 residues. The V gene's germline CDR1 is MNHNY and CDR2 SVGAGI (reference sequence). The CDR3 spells CASSYSISSGTEAFF. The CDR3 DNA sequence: TGTGCCAGCAGTTACTCGATTAGCTCTGGGACTGAAGCTTTCTTT.

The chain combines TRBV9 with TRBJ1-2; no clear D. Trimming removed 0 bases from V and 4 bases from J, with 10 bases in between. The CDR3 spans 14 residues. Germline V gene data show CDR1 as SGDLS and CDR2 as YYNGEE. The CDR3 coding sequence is TGTGCCAGCAGCGTAGTGGGAGGGTCCTATGGCTACACCTTC. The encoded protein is CASSVVGGSYGYTF.

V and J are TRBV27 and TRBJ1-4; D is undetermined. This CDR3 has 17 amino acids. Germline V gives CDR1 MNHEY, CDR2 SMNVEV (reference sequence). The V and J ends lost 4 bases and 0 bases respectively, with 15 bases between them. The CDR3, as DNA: TGTGCCAGCAGTTCCCGACACCGTTCTCCAACTAATGAAAAACTGTTTTTT. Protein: CASSSRHRSPTNEKLFF.

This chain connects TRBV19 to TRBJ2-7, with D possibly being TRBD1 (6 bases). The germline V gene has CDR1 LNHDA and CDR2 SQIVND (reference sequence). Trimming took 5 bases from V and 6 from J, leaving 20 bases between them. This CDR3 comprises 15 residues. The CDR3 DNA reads TGTGCCAGTAGTGATCCCCCCCAGGGACATCCCGAGCAGTACTTC. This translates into CASSDPPQGHPEQYF.

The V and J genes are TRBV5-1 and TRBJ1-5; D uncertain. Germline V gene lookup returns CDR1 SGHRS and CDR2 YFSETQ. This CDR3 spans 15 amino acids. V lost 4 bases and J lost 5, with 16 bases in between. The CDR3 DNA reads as TGCGCCAGCAGCCGCGACGGTGGGAGGGATCAGCCCCAGCATTTT. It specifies CASSRDGGRDQPQHF.